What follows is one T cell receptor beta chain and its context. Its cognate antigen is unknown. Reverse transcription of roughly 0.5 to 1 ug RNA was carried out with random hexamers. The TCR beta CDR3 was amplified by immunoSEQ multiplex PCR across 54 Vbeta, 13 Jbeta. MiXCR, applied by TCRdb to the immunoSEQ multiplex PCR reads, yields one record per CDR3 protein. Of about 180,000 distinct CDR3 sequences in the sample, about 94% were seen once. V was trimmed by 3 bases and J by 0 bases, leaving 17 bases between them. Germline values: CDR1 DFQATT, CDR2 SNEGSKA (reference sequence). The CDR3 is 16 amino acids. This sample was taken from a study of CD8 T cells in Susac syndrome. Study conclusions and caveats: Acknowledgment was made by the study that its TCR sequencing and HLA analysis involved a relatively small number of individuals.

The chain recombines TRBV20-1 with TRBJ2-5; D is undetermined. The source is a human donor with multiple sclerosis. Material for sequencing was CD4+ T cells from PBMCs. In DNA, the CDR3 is TGCAGTGCTAGCTCCTTGGGTCCAGGACACCAAGAGACCCAGTACTTC. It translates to CSASSLGPGHQETQYF.